The 22 T cell receptor beta chains below come from one sample, sequenced in a study of T cell responses to AZD1222 COVID-19 vaccine. The assay was immunoSEQ multiplex PCR, and TCRdb's table has in-frame clones only and misses some. Among approximately 160,000 clones listed, just under 95% were seen once. This specimen was peripheral blood, taken on day 0 of AZD1222 vaccination. These receptors all stem from an adult in good health.

The J gene is TRBJ1-1, the V gene TRBV19; D perhaps matches TRBD1 (6 bases). The germline V and J ends were trimmed by 5 bases and 1 base, with 11 bases remaining between them. The CDR3 is 14 residues long. Germline V gene sequence: CDR1 LNHDA, CDR2 SQIVND (reference sequence). CDR3 region: CASSPQGRNTEAFF. CDR3 DNA sequence: TGTGCCAGTAGTCCTCAGGGGAGGAACACTGAAGCTTTCTTT.

The J gene is TRBJ2-2, the V gene TRBV28; D call uncertain. The CDR3 has 14 residues. V lost 8 bases, J lost 0 bases, and 10 bases lay in between. Germline V lookup: CDR1 MDHEN, CDR2 SYDVKM. The DNA of the CDR3 is TGTGCCAGCGTTCGGAGCGCGAACACCGGGGAGCTGTTTTTT. Protein product: CASVRSANTGELFF.

The chain uses TRBV29-1 and TRBJ1-1; D ambiguous. The germline V gene encodes CDR1 SQVTM and CDR2 ANQGSEA. Trimming cost V 7 bases and J 0 bases, with 12 bases left between them. The length of the CDR3 is 13 residues. The CDR3 protein is CSAVSIMNTEAFF. The CDR3 coding sequence is TGCAGCGCCGTATCTATCATGAACACTGAAGCTTTCTTT.

The genes are TRBV4-2 and TRBJ1-1; maybe TRBD1 (5 bases). The germline V gene has CDR1 LGHNA and CDR2 YNFKEQ. The V and J ends lost 5 bases and 1 base respectively, with 11 bases between them. This CDR3 has 14 amino acids. CDR3: CASSGRTQNTEAFF. For the CDR3, the DNA is TGTGCCAGCAGCGGACGGACACAGAACACTGAAGCTTTCTTT.

On this clone itself: At the DNA level, this CDR3 is encoded by other sequences in the same sample as well. The chain carries TRBV6-5 and TRBJ1-1, with D perhaps matching TRBD1 (6 bases). The CDR3 runs 16 residues. V was cut by 0 bases and J by 0 bases, with 11 bases left in between. From germline, CDR1 is MNHEY and CDR2 SVGAGI. CDR3 bases: TGTGCCAGCAGTTACTCGACAGGCGCTATGAACACTGAAGCTTTCTTT. Translating it yields CASSYSTGAMNTEAFF.

The table lists this clone with a count of one. The J gene is TRBJ2-7, the V gene TRBV27, with D maybe TRBD2 (6 bases). V dropped 6 bases and J dropped 6 bases, with 24 bases sitting between them. The CDR3 has 16 residues. Germline CDR1 MNHEY, CDR2 SMNVEV (reference sequence). The CDR3 loop reads CASSPGSGERALEQYF. CDR3 nucleotides: TGTGCCAGCAGCCCCGGGTCGGGAGAGCGGGCCCTCGAGCAGTACTTC.

The chain employs TRBV28 and TRBJ1-2, with D hard to call. CDR3 length: 12 residues. Trimming removed 5 bases from V and 5 bases from J, with 9 bases in between. CDR1 is MDHEN and CDR2 is SYDVKM in the germline V gene. The DNA of the CDR3 is TGTGCCAGCAGTCCACCGATGTATGGCTACACCTTC. Protein: CASSPPMYGYTF.

This chain uses TRBV6-5 with TRBJ2-7; D could derive from TRBD1 or TRBD2 (5 bases each). Germline V lookup: CDR1 MNHEY, CDR2 SVGAGI. This CDR3 comprises 13 residues. Trimming took off 8 bases at V and 6 bases at J, with 17 bases between the two ends. For the CDR3, the DNA is TGTGCCAGCCTGGGACGTATGTCATCCGAGCAGTACTTC. Protein product: CASLGRMSSEQYF.

This CDR3 reads CASSSQKANTEAFF. The CDR3 nucleotides are TGTGCCAGCAGCTCACAGAAAGCGAACACTGAAGCTTTCTTT. This sequence joins TRBV4-2 and TRBJ1-1; D is undetermined. The V end was cut by 5 bases, the J end by 1 base, with 11 bases between. The CDR3 extends over 14 amino acids. Per germline, CDR1 LGHNA and CDR2 YNFKEQ.

The chain is built from TRBV3-1 (or the pseudogene TRBV3-2) and TRBJ2-2; TRBD2 agrees at 10 bases. The germline V gene has CDR1 LGHDT and CDR2 YNNKEL (reference sequence). After removal of 1 base from V and 5 bases from J, the junction contained 1 base not matched to a gene. This CDR3 spans 15 amino acids. CDR3 in DNA: TGTGCCAGCAGCCAAGCTAGCGGGGGAACCGGGGAGCTGTTTTTT. Its translation is CASSQASGGTGELFF.

The rearrangement links TRBV4-1 to TRBJ1-3, with D unresolved. With 3 bases removed from V and 3 bases from J, the gap between germline ends came to 24 bases. This CDR3 region has 19 residues. The germline V gene encodes CDR1 MGHRA and CDR2 YSYEKL. In DNA, the CDR3 is TGCGCCAGCAGCCAGTTCCCTCGGAACCGGGCCGGTGGTGGAAACACCATATATTTT. Translating gives CASSQFPRNRAGGGNTIYF.

The rearrangement uses TRBV7-8 and TRBJ1-2; TRBD1 matches 7 bases. The CDR3 loop spans 15 amino acids. Germline V gene data show CDR1 as SGHVS and CDR2 as FQNEAQ. V trimming: 5 bases; J trimming: 2 bases; junction bases outside the gene matches: 8. CDR3 coding DNA: TGTGCCAGCAGCACCCGACAGGGCGGAAACTATGGCTACACCTTC. Translated, it gives CASSTRQGGNYGYTF.

V gene TRBV7-6 combines with J gene TRBJ2-2; unclear D gene. This CDR3 is 11 amino acids long. The V and J ends lost 1 base and 9 bases respectively, with 3 bases between them. In germline, CDR1 is SGHVS, CDR2 FNYEAQ. CDR3 sequence (DNA): TGTGCCAGCAGCTTAGGCCGGGAGCTGTTTTTT. Protein product: CASSLGRELFF.

The chain uses TRBV13 and TRBJ1-2; D is undetermined. V gave up 5 bases and J gave up 2 bases, with 9 bases separating them. Germline-derived CDR1 and CDR2 are PRHDT and FYEKMQ (reference sequence). This CDR3 has 13 residues. CDR3 coding DNA: TGTGCCAGCAGCCCGGGGTCGAACTATGGCTACACCTTC. Amino acids: CASSPGSNYGYTF.

The rearrangement uses TRBV10-2 and TRBJ2-7; a weak D match, TRBD2 (5 bases). The V gene's germline CDR1 is WSHSY and CDR2 SAAADI. CDR3 length: 14 residues. The CDR3 is CATRAGLGTYEQYF. CDR3 bases: TGCGCTACCCGTGCGGGTCTGGGGACCTACGAGCAGTACTTC.

This chain connects TRBV19 to TRBJ2-1, with D possibly being TRBD2 (5 bases). The CDR3 totals 15 residues. V lost 6 bases and J 9 bases, leaving 21 bases between the germline ends. Germline lookup yields CDR1 LNHDA and CDR2 SQIVND (reference sequence). CDR3 DNA: TGTGCCAGTAGGATACTAGAAAGAGGCGGCAGTGAGCAGTTCTTC. Its translation is CASRILERGGSEQFF.

J is TRBJ1-2 and V is TRBV12-3 or TRBV12-4; D not certain. The CDR3 length is 12 residues. V dropped 8 bases and J dropped 5 bases, with 12 bases sitting between them. CDR3 sequence reads: CASFSVPYGYTF. The CDR3 bases are TGTGCCAGCTTTTCGGTGCCTTATGGCTACACCTTC.

This sequence joins TRBV11-3 and TRBJ2-7; TRBD1 might be the D (5 bases). This CDR3 spans 16 amino acids. The V end was cut by 0 bases, the J end by 2 bases, with 14 bases between. Germline V gene data show CDR1 as SGHNT and CDR2 as YENEEA. The CDR3 reads CASSLDEKQGTYEQYF. In DNA, the CDR3 is TGTGCCAGCAGCTTAGATGAAAAGCAGGGCACCTACGAGCAGTACTTC.

The rearrangement joins TRBV12-3 or TRBV12-4 to TRBJ1-1, with D maybe TRBD1 (6 bases). The ends were cut back, 3 bases at V and 10 bases at J, with 12 bases in the middle. The CDR3 spans 12 residues. This CDR3 reads CASSFGGGPAFF. CDR3 nucleotide sequence: TGTGCCAGCAGTTTCGGCGGGGGGCCAGCTTTCTTT.

This CDR3 is CASSVFFTTDTQYF. The CDR3 DNA reads as TGTGCCAGCAGCGTTTTTTTCACAACAGATACGCAGTATTTT. The chain joins TRBV5-5 to TRBJ2-3; D is undetermined. Germline V gene lookup returns CDR1 SGHKS and CDR2 YYEKEE (reference sequence). This CDR3 is built from 14 residues. Trimming removed 4 bases at V and 3 bases at J, with 12 bases between.

The chain employs TRBV12-3 or TRBV12-4 and TRBJ2-3, with D tentatively TRBD2 (7 bases). This CDR3 is 12 amino acids long. V was trimmed by 1 base and J by 13 bases, leaving 12 bases between them. The CDR3 is CASSLGGGGKYF. The CDR3 nucleotides are TGTGCCAGCAGTTTAGGGGGGGGCGGGAAGTATTTT.

This clone was detected a few times. The V and J genes are TRBV5-1 and TRBJ2-7; TRBD1 might be the D (5 bases). This CDR3 has 13 residues. V was shortened by 1 base and J by 4 bases, with 9 bases between the two germline ends. Germline V lookup: CDR1 SGHRS, CDR2 YFSETQ. CDR3 DNA sequence: TGCGCCAGCAGCTTGTCTACAGGATACGAGCAGTACTTC. Its protein is CASSLSTGYEQYF. Based on the CDR3 plus reference TRBV5-1 and TRBJ2-7, the full variable domain is KAGVTQTPRYLIKTRGQQVTLSCSPISGHRSVSWYQQTPGQGLQFLFEYFSETQRNKGNFPGRFSGRQFSNSRSEMNVSTLELGDSALYLCASSLSTGYEQYFGPGTRLTVT.